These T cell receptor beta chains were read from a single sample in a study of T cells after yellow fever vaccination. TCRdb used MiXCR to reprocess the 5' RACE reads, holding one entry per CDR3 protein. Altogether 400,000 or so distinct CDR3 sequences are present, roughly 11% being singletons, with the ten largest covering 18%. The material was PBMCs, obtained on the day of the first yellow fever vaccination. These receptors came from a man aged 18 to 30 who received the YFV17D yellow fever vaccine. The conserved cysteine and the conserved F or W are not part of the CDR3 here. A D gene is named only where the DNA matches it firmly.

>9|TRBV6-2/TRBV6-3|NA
ASTLNTEAF
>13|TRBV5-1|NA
ASSLDGQINYGYT
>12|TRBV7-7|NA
ASSLDTYTDTQY
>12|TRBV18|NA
ASSPYRASGELF
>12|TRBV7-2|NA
ASSFGYYTDTQY
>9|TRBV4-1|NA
ARDRNTEAF
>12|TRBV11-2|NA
ASSLLQSTDTQY
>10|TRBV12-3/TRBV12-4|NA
ASAGASYEQY
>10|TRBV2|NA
ASSDRDEKLF
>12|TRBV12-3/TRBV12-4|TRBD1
ASSTLDRQETQY
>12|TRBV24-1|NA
ATSLPEQNREAF
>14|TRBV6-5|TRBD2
ASSYSTSGGTGELF
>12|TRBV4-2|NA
ASSQEGRNGEQY
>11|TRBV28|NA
ASSFSGRETQY
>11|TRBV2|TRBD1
ASRQGVYQPQH
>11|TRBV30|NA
AWATGINQPQH
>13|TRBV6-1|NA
ASISRGSTKGEQY
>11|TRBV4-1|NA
ASSQYHYNEQF
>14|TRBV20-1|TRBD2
CARATSGGAVETQY
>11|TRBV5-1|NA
ASSSADTDTQY
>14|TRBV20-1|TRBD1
SARGQGIRANEKLF
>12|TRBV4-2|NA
ASSQRQRNTEAF
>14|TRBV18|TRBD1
ASSPWRGGELETQY
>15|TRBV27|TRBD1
ASSLTPPFRGRDEQY
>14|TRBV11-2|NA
ASSGLGGRPAGELF
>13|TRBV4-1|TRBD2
ASSRGLARADTQY
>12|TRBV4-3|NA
ASSQDDSGNTIY
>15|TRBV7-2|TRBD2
ASSLGAKRGVQETQY
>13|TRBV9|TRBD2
ASSVGRGAYNEQF
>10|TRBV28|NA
ASHRGPGELF
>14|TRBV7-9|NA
ASTQNPGHGFEKLF
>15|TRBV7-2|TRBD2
ASSPRLTSGGNNEQF
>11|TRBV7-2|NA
ASSFSMNQPQH
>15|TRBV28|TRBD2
ASSQIGGGLNTGELF
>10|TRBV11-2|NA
ASSLTEREQY
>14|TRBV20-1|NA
SARRALGYGNQPQH
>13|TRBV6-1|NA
ASRVVRAGANVLT
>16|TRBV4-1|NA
ASSQAGTLRGNKNIQY
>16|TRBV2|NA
ASSGRGGTLAGTDTQY
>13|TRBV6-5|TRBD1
ASSWTGGMTDTQY
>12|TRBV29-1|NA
SVEDTSGANVLT
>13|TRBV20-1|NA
SARVGRGATGELF
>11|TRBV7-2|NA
ASSFERVDTQY
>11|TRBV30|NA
AWRLSNNSPLH
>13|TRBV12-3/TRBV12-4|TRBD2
ASSLRAGGGYEQY
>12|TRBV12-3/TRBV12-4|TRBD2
ASSVKRGGNEQF
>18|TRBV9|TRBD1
ASSDRPGQDLLSGANVLT
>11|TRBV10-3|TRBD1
AIKGAGQETQY
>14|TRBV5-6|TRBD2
ASSSFSGGASDTQY
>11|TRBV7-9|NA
ASSIGAGTEAF
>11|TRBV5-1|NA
ASSPGPKETQY
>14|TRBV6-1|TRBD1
ASSEPGQGTYNEQF
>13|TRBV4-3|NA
ASSQPGTGANVLT
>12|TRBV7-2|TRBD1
ASSLTGMDTEAF